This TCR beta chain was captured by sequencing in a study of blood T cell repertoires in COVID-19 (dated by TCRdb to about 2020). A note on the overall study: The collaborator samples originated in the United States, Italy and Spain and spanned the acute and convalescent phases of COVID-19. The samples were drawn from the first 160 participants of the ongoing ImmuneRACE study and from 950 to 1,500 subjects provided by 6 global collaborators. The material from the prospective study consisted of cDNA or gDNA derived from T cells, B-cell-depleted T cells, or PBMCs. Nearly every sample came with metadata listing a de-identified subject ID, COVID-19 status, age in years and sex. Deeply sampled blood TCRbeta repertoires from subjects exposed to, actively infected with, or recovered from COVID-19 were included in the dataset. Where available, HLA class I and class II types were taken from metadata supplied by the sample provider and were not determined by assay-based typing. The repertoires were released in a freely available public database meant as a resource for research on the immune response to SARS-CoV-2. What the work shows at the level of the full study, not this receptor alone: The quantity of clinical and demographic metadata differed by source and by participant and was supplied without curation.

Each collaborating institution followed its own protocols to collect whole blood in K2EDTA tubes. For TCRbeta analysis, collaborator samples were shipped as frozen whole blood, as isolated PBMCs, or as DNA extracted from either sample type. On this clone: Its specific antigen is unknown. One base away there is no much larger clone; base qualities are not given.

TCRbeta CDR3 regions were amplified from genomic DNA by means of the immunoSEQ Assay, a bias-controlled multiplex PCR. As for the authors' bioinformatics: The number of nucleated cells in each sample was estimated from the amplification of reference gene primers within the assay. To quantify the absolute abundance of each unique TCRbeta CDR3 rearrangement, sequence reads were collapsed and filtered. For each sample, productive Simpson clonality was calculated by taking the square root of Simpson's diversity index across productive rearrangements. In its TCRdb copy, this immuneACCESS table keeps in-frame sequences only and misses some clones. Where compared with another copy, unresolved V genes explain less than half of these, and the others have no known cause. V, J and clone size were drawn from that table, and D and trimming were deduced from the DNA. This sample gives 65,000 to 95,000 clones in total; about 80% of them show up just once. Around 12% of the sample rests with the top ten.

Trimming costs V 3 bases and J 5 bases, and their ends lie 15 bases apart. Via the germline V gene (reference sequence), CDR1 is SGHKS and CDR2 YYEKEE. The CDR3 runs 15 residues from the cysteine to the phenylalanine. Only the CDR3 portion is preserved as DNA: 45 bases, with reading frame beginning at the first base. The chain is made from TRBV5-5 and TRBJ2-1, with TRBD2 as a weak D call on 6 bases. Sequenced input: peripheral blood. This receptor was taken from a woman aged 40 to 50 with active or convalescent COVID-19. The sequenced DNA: TGTGCCAGCAGCTGGGGACTCCGCGTCAACAATGAGCAGTTCTTC. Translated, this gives CASSWGLRVNNEQFF. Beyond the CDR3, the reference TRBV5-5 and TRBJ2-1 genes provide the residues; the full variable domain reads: DAGVTQSPTHLIKTRGQQVTLRCSPISGHKSVSWYQQVLGQGPQFIFQYYEKEERGRGNFPDRFSARQFPNYSSELNVNALLLGDSALYLCASSWGLRVNNEQFFGPGTRLTVL.